This T cell receptor beta chain was profiled in a study of T cell changes during pregnancy in multiple sclerosis. Sequencing was performed with immunoSEQ multiplex PCR; in TCRdb, only in-frame clones are kept and a portion is missing. Of tens of thousands of clones listed, 90% to 95% are singletons. Trimming cost V 7 bases and J 6 bases, with 16 bases left between them. Germline CDR1 and CDR2: SGHTA and FQGNSA. The length of the CDR3 is 14 residues. The sequence derives from a female donor in good health, enrolled as a control in a pregnancy study. The source was CD4+ T cells from peripheral blood mononuclear cells, collected in the third trimester of pregnancy. The chain is built from TRBV7-2 and TRBJ2-1, with a tentative D call TRBD1 (7 bases). The CDR3 reads CASTRQGGINEQFF. CDR3 coding DNA: TGTGCCAGCACCCGTCAGGGGGGTATCAATGAGCAGTTCTTC.